This T cell receptor (beta chain) was recovered during a study of blood T cell repertoires in COVID-19. In the study overall: Samples representing acute and convalescent COVID-19 were sourced from the United States, Italy and Spain. The analysed material was cDNA or gDNA that came from T cells, B-cell-depleted T cells, or PBMCs.

In this sample, this clone turned up a few times. This CDR3 is 14 amino acids long. Germline V gene data show CDR1 as KGHDR and CDR2 as SFDVKD. J was trimmed by 3 bases and V by 9 bases; bases with no gene match: 7. Per the authors' pipeline: Counts of nucleated cells, estimated from reference gene primer amplification, were obtained. Repertoires were generated with immunoSEQ multiplex PCR, while TCRdb's copy carries only in-frame clones and drops some. The DNA gave D and trimming, while V, J and clone size come from that table. This table has approximately 140,000 clones, around four fifths appearing once.

The V call is TRBV24-1, the J call TRBJ2-1; 7 positions match TRBD2. Sequenced material: peripheral blood. The TCR comes from a man aged 65 to 85 with acute or convalescent COVID-19. The CDR3 DNA follows: TGTGCCACCGGGCCGGGAGGCGACTACAATGAGCAGTTCTTC. Translating it yields CATGPGGDYNEQFF.